This TCR beta chain was recovered during a study of control samples from healthy donors and cancer patients. Sequencing used immunoSEQ multiplex PCR; TCRdb keeps in-frame clones, though not all of them. Of 25,000 to 35,000 clones detected, roughly 94% appear once; the ten largest clones hold about 7%. Trimming cost V 6 bases and J 2 bases, with 9 bases left between them. Germline CDR1 is MDHEN and CDR2 is SYDVKM. The CDR3 is 13 amino acids. The sequencing sample was made of blood. The chain combines TRBV28 with TRBJ2-3; D not certain. This TCR was sampled from a man between 60 and 75 years old in good health. CDR3 bases: TGTGCCAGCAGAGTTCCGGCCACAGATACGCAGTATTTT. Translated: CASRVPATDTQYF.